A single sample gave rise to the 23 T cell receptor beta chains below, sequenced in a study of cytomegalovirus exposure and HLA in healthy donors. Researchers ran the PCR with 60 Vbeta and 13 Jbeta primers. Generated by immunoSEQ multiplex PCR, the TCRdb table keeps only in-frame clones and is missing some. The sample holds about 140,000 clones, under 90% seen once. Sequenced material: PBMCs. Receptors originate from a man between 40 and 49 years old in good health and CMV-seronegative.

This clone was seen a handful of times. This chain joins TRBV6-6 and TRBJ1-4; D is undetermined. Trimming shortened V by 8 bases and J by 0 bases, and 10 bases separated the two germline ends. The CDR3 has 14 residues. The germline gives CDR1 MNHNY, CDR2 SVGAGI (reference sequence). CDR3 protein: CASQRPSTNEKLFF. CDR3 nucleotide sequence: TGTGCCAGCCAGAGGCCGTCAACTAATGAAAAACTGTTTTTT.

This chain uses TRBV5-1 with TRBJ1-3; 8 bases fit TRBD1. V lost 4 bases, J lost 2 bases, and 2 bases stayed unmatched. CDR1 is SGHRS, CDR2 YFSETQ, per germline. This CDR3 is built from 14 residues. CDR3 residues: CASSLTGAGNTIYF. The CDR3 DNA reads TGCGCCAGCAGCCTGACAGGGGCTGGAAACACCATATATTTT.

The chain recombines TRBV6-5 with TRBJ1-2; no definite D call. Trimming shortened V by 0 bases and J by 5 bases, and 10 bases separated the two germline ends. Germline V gene data show CDR1 as MNHEY and CDR2 as SVGAGI. The CDR3 has 14 residues. The CDR3 DNA follows: TGTGCCAGCAGTTACTCGTCCGTTTTGTATGGCTACACCTTC. Residues: CASSYSSVLYGYTF.

The CDR3 DNA reads as TGTGCCAGTAGGACCAACCAGGGGAGTTTCTTT. Its protein is CASRTNQGSFF. The V call is TRBV19, the J call TRBJ1-1, with TRBD1 as a possible D gene (6 bases). The germline CDR1 and CDR2 sequences are LNHDA and SQIVND (reference sequence). The CDR3 is 11 amino acids. The ends were cut back, 6 bases at V and 13 bases at J, with 15 bases in the middle.

The gene calls are TRBV27 and TRBJ1-1, with D hard to call. Germline CDR1 reads MNHEY; CDR2 reads SMNVEV (reference sequence). This CDR3 has 13 amino acids. Between the trimmed V and J ends, which lost 6 bases and 6 bases, there was a span of 14 bases. The CDR3: CASRLSPKAEAFF. CDR3 sequence (DNA): TGTGCCAGCAGGCTTAGCCCAAAGGCTGAAGCTTTCTTT.

This chain links TRBV2 with TRBJ2-5; the D gene is possibly TRBD1 (6 bases). V was trimmed by 8 bases and J by 7 bases, leaving 23 bases between them. Germline CDR1 and CDR2: SNHLY and FYNNEI. CDR3 size: 15 residues. Written as DNA, the CDR3 is TGTGCCAGCTGTTTTGGGGGCCCGGCGGGTTGGACCCAGTACTTC. Residues: CASCFGGPAGWTQYF.

The rearrangement links TRBV5-1 to TRBJ1-3; D gene ambiguous. This CDR3 is 14 amino acids long. V gave up 2 bases and J gave up 1 base, with 7 bases separating them. Looked up from germline, CDR1 is SGHRS and CDR2 is YFSETQ. CDR3 nucleotide sequence: TGCGCCAGCAGCTTCCCGGGATCTGGAAACACCATATATTTT. It translates to CASSFPGSGNTIYF.

The chain carries TRBV7-9 and TRBJ1-2; TRBD1 agrees at 7 bases. CDR1 is SEHNR and CDR2 is FQNEAQ in the germline V gene (reference sequence). Germline trimming cut 2 bases from V and 12 bases from J; bases unmatched to any gene: 12. The CDR3 length is 14 residues. CDR3 nucleotide sequence: TGTGCCAGCAGCTTACTAGGGCAGGGGGGACAGAACACCTTC. Its translation: CASSLLGQGGQNTF.

The DNA of the CDR3 is TGTGCCAGCAGATTCCAACACACACAGGGTGGGGGCGAGCAGTACTTC. Translation: CASRFQHTQGGGEQYF. The chain is built from TRBV28 and TRBJ2-5, with D tentatively TRBD1 (6 bases). Gene TRBJ2-7 matches the end of the DNA better, so the J call may be wrong. This CDR3 contains 16 residues. Per germline, CDR1 MDHEN and CDR2 SYDVKM.

The V call is TRBV28, the J call TRBJ2-5; no definite D call. Germline-derived CDR1 and CDR2 are MDHEN and SYDVKM. Trimming cost V 2 bases and J 4 bases, with 5 bases left between them. The CDR3 totals 12 residues. The CDR3 nucleotides are TGTGCCAGCAGTTTAGACATAGAGACCCAGTACTTC. Its protein product is CASSLDIETQYF.

The CDR3 DNA reads as TGTGCCAGTAGTATGGACAGGGGGCCCTACGAGCAGTACTTC. Protein: CASSMDRGPYEQYF. This chain joins TRBV19 and TRBJ2-7; the match to TRBD1 covers 11 bases. There are 14 residues in the CDR3. CDR1 is LNHDA, CDR2 SQIVND, per germline (reference sequence). J was trimmed by 2 bases and V by 3 bases; bases with no gene match: 0.

To note about this clone: The sample contains more than one DNA sequence encoding this CDR3. The V gene is TRBV5-1, the J gene TRBJ2-1; 7 nucleotides agree with TRBD2. Trimming at V came to 0 bases and at J to 8 bases, leaving 2 bases not matched to a gene. The CDR3 has 13 residues. CDR1 is SGHRS, CDR2 YFSETQ, per germline. Here the CDR3 reads CASSLAGRDEQFF. The CDR3 nucleotides are TGCGCCAGCAGCTTGGCGGGGAGGGATGAGCAGTTCTTC.

The rearrangement joins TRBV14 to TRBJ1-4, with a weak D call TRBD1 (6 bases). The CDR3 covers 14 residues. Germline V gene lookup returns CDR1 SGHDN and CDR2 FVKESK. V was cut by 2 bases and J by 8 bases, with 12 bases left in between. CDR3 nucleotides: TGTGCCAGCAGCCAATGGGGGCAGGGGGAAAAACTGTTTTTT. It yields the protein CASSQWGQGEKLFF.

The chain has TRBV2 and TRBJ1-4, with D hard to call. V was clipped by 2 bases and J by 5 bases, with 9 bases between them. CDR3 length: 14 residues. Per germline, CDR1 SNHLY and CDR2 FYNNEI. As DNA, the CDR3 is TGTGCCAGCAGTGAATTTCTGGCAAATGAAAAACTGTTTTTT. Translated: CASSEFLANEKLFF.

V is TRBV1 and J is TRBJ1-2. TRBV1 is noted as a pseudogene. The CDR3 length is 16 residues. The CDR3 DNA reads as TGCACCAGCAGCCACCGGGCGTCAGTCCGGGCGGGTGGCTACACCTTC. Protein sequence: CTSSHRASVRAGGYTF.

This clone turned up a few times. The chain employs TRBV6-5 and TRBJ1-1; TRBD1 matches 12 bases. The CDR3 runs 14 residues. CDR1 and CDR2 from the germline V gene are MNHEY and SVGAGI. The V segment lost 5 bases and the J segment 5 bases; nucleotides outside the gene matches: 3. CDR3 sequence (DNA): TGTGCCAGCAGTAGGGACAGGGGGCAAACTGAAGCTTTCTTT. Amino acids: CASSRDRGQTEAFF.

The V and J genes are TRBV6-1 and TRBJ2-3, with a possible D match to TRBD1 (5 bases). The CDR3 extends over 12 amino acids. With 6 bases removed from V and 2 bases from J, the gap between germline ends came to 6 bases. Germline V lookup: CDR1 MNHNS, CDR2 SASEGT. CDR3 nucleotides: TGTGCCAGCAGGGACACCACAGATACGCAGTATTTT. Amino acids: CASRDTTDTQYF.

The rearrangement joins TRBV4-3 to TRBJ2-7; no definite D call. The CDR3 is 15 amino acids. V shed 0 bases and J shed 0 bases, with 9 bases lying between them. Germline CDR1 LGHNA, CDR2 YSLEER. In nucleotides, the CDR3 is TGCGCCAGCAGCCAAGAAGAGAGCGACTCCTACGAGCAGTACTTC. Translation gives CASSQEESDSYEQYF.

The J gene is TRBJ1-3, the V gene TRBV7-2; D is perhaps TRBD1 (5 bases). The germline CDR1 and CDR2 sequences are SGHTA and FQGNSA. This CDR3 region has 15 residues. V dropped 3 bases and J dropped 0 bases, with 9 bases sitting between them. DNA for the CDR3: TGTGCCAGCAGCTTGGGGCTGACCTCTGGAAACACCATATATTTT. It specifies CASSLGLTSGNTIYF.

This chain connects TRBV2 to TRBJ1-5, with TRBD1 matching 9 bases. V dropped 0 bases and J dropped 8; count of bases not matched to a gene: 8. CDR1 and CDR2 from the germline V gene are SNHLY and FYNNEI. The CDR3 has 16 amino acids. CDR3 in DNA: TGTGCCAGCAGTGAAGCGGGACAGGGCGGATGGAAGCCCCAGCATTTT. Translation gives CASSEAGQGGWKPQHF.

This sequence joins TRBV5-1 and TRBJ1-3, with TRBD1 matching over 10 bases. V was clipped by 0 bases and J by 0 bases; unmatched bases: 6. The CDR3 is made up of 18 amino acids. The V gene's germline CDR1 is SGHRS and CDR2 YFSETQ. CDR3 amino acids: CASSLEGTGVISGNTIYF. Written as DNA, the CDR3 is TGCGCCAGCAGCTTGGAGGGGACAGGGGTAATCTCTGGAAACACCATATATTTT.

This clone was seen just once. This chain connects TRBV30 to TRBJ2-3; weak D call: TRBD2 (7 bases). The CDR3 spans 11 residues. V gave up 5 bases and J gave up 14 bases, with 17 bases separating them. Germline-derived CDR1 and CDR2 are GTSNPN and SVGIG (reference sequence). The CDR3 DNA is TGTGCCTGGTTCACCGGGGGGCCAAGGTATTTT. As protein: CAWFTGGPRYF.

This clone was seen a few times. The rearrangement joins TRBV6-5 to TRBJ1-4; D gene ambiguous. CDR1 and CDR2 (germline): MNHEY, SVGAGI. CDR3 length: 13 amino acids. V lost 11 bases and J 3 bases, leaving 13 bases between the germline ends. The CDR3 loop reads CASWSGANEKLFF. CDR3 sequence (DNA): TGTGCCTCGTGGTCCGGGGCTAATGAAAAACTGTTTTTT.